The present TCR beta chain was sequenced within a study of shared clonotypes between healthy human individuals. The study drew its donors from healthy HIV-negative adults without recent acute infections or vaccinations. All of the donors resided in Nashville, Tennessee, and each was a Caucasian adult. DNA from unsorted PBMC was sequenced on ten immunoSEQ deep assay plates. Under the authors' procedure: ImmunoSEQ output lacked quality scores and full-length reads, limiting matched filtering. The method was immunoSEQ multiplex PCR; TCRdb's version includes in-frame clones alone and lacks a portion of them. V, J and clone size were drawn from that table, and D and trimming were deduced from the DNA. The sample lists about 480,000 clones; less than 85% were seen once. J was trimmed by 3 bases and V by 3 bases; bases with no gene match: 7. The CDR3 is 16 residues long. Per the germline V gene, CDR1 is SGDLS and CDR2 is YYNGEE.

This chain uses TRBV9 with TRBJ2-7; 12 nucleotides align to TRBD1. The specimen was PBMCs. The source is a woman in her 40s in good health. Some clones in this sample may be carry-over from other donors' samples. CDR3 sequence (DNA): TGTGCCAGCAGCGAGGGGACAGGGGGCCGAGGCTACGAGCAGTACTTC. Translation gives CASSEGTGGRGYEQYF.